The 32 T cell receptor beta chains given below trace back to one sample, sequenced in a study of T cells in women clearing cervical HPV infection. TCRdb's copy holds only in-frame clones and misses some; the assay was immunoSEQ multiplex PCR. This sample's table has some 30,000 clones. The sequencing sample was made of blood buffy coat. The receptors stem from a woman aged 18 to 69 with a cervical HPV16 infection that either progressed to CIN3+ or cleared (not recorded which).

With regard to this clone: The DNA ends 3 residues before the CDR3 does, and the rest of the CDR3 is filled in from the germline J gene. The V and J genes are TRBV20-1 and TRBJ2-1, with 7 bases lining up with TRBD1. Germline values: CDR1 DFQATT, CDR2 SNEGSKA (reference sequence). Trimming took 2 bases from V and 3 from J; bases not matched to a gene: 10. The CDR3 has 16 amino acids. The CDR3 DNA, read in part, is TGCAGTGCTAGACTCATGGACAGGCCTGACTACAATGAG. It yields the protein CSARLMDRPDYNE. The whole CDR3 sequence reads CSARLMDRPDYNEQFF.

Of note for this clone: The read ends 3 residues shy of where the CDR3 ends; the end is completed using the germline J gene. J is TRBJ1-1 and V is TRBV20-1; D uncertain. Germline V gene lookup returns CDR1 DFQATT and CDR2 SNEGSKA (reference sequence). The CDR3 extends over 11 amino acids. The CDR3 bases that were read are TGCAGTGCTAGGGTGGGCAGGGAA. Amino acids: CSARVGRE. The whole CDR3 protein reads CSARVGREAFF.

For this clone: The read falls 3 residues short of the CDR3 end, and the missing part is taken from the germline J gene. This sequence joins TRBV2 and TRBJ1-1; tentative D call: TRBD1 (5 bases). The CDR3 consists of 15 residues. Germline CDR1 reads SNHLY; CDR2 reads FYNNEI. V was pared by 4 bases and J by 0 bases, with 12 bases between. CDR3: CASSVRGLVNTEAFF. The CDR3 bases that were read are TGTGCCAGCAGTGTTAGGGGACTGGTGAACACTGAA.

For this clone: Read coverage stops 3 residues before the CDR3 terminus; the germline J gene supplies the remainder. This chain joins TRBV18 and TRBJ1-2; D may be TRBD1 (6 bases). Germline-derived CDR1 and CDR2 are KGHSH and LQKENI. The CDR3 sequence is 14 residues long. The sequenced CDR3 bases are TGTGCCAGCTCACCCCCTAGCGGGGGCGGGGAC. Translation: CASSPPSGGGD. The whole CDR3 is CASSPPSGGGDYTF. The full variable domain, rest sourced from reference TRBV18 and TRBJ1-2, is NAGVMQNPRHLVRRRGQEARLRCSPMKGHSHVYWYRQLPEEGLKFMVYLQKENIIDESGMPKERFSAEFPKEGPSILRIQQVVRGDSAAYFCASSPPSGGGDYTFGSGTRLTVV.

About this clone itself: The sequenced fragment ends 3 residues before the CDR3 boundary, so the rest is inferred from the germline J gene. J is TRBJ2-5 and V is TRBV5-1; TRBD1 agrees at 9 bases. This CDR3 is 17 amino acids long. Germline CDR1 is SGHRS and CDR2 is YFSETQ. Trimming took 4 bases from V and 5 from J; bases not matched to a gene: 15. The sequenced CDR3 bases are TGCGCCAGCAGCGCCGGGACAGGGAGCCTTCTGGGGGAGACC. Protein: CASSAGTGSLLGET. The CDR3 in its entirety is CASSAGTGSLLGETQYF.

As concerns this clone: The CDR3 goes on 3 residues after the read ends, and that part is filled in from the germline J gene. The genes are TRBV12-3 or TRBV12-4 and TRBJ2-3, with TRBD2 identical over 12 bases. The V segment lost 5 bases and the J segment 1 base; nucleotides outside the gene matches: 1. This CDR3 is built from 15 residues. CDR3: CASSGLAGRTDTQYF. Incomplete CDR3 DNA: TGTGCCAGCAGTGGACTAGCGGGGCGCACAGATACG.

To note about this clone: Coverage ceases 3 residues before the CDR3 finishes, and the germline J gene fills in the end. The chain couples TRBV19 to TRBJ2-7, with D uncertain. Germline V CDR1 and CDR2: LNHDA, SQIVND (reference sequence). CDR3 length: 14 amino acids. V was shortened by 3 bases and J by 1 base, with 10 bases between the two germline ends. The CDR3 DNA, read in part, is TGTGCCAGTAGTATGGGCCAACTTTCCTACGAG. Protein sequence: CASSMGQLSYE. Given in full, the CDR3 is CASSMGQLSYEQYF.

Points on this clone: The CDR3 end falls 3 residues outside the read, so it is completed with the germline J gene. V usage is TRBV13 and J usage is TRBJ1-1, with D tentatively TRBD1 (6 bases). Trimming removed 3 bases at V and 4 bases at J, with 9 bases between. In germline, CDR1 is PRHDT, CDR2 FYEKMQ (reference sequence). The CDR3 spans 13 residues. The DNA read from the CDR3 is TGTGCCAGCAGCTTCGCCAGGGGCACTGAA. This codes for CASSFARGTE. The complete CDR3 protein is CASSFARGTEAFF.

With regard to this clone: The read terminates 3 residues before the CDR3 end, so the remaining end is supplied by the germline J gene. This chain links TRBV6-2 or TRBV6-3 with TRBJ2-5; possible D gene TRBD2, 6 bases. The CDR3 is 15 residues long. Trimming took 5 bases from V and 4 from J, leaving 17 bases between them. Germline CDR1 reads MNHEY; CDR2 reads SVGEGT. CDR3 residues: CASSPARTGGETQYF. Incomplete CDR3 DNA: TGTGCCAGCAGTCCGGCCCGGACCGGGGGAGAGACC.

Partial CDR3 DNA: TGTGCCAGCAGCTTAGATTCGGGCGGGAGTCAGCCC. This encodes CASSLDSGGSQP. The CDR3 reads in full as CASSLDSGGSQPQHF. This chain joins TRBV11-2 and TRBJ1-5, with D uncertain. The read ends 3 residues shy of where the CDR3 ends; the end is completed using the germline J gene. The germline V and J ends were trimmed by 0 bases and 6 bases, with 12 bases remaining between them. Germline V CDR1 and CDR2: SGHAT, FQNNGV. The CDR3 covers 15 residues.

Turning to this clone: Read coverage stops 3 residues before the CDR3 terminus; the germline J gene supplies the remainder. The chain has TRBV10-3 and TRBJ1-2; no definite D call. CDR3 length equals 13 residues. V was cut by 7 bases and J by 6 bases, with 15 bases left in between. Germline V lookup: CDR1 ENHRY, CDR2 SYGVKD. Here the CDR3 reads CAINTRAWDGYTF. The CDR3 DNA, read in part, is TGTGCCATCAACACTAGGGCTTGGGATGGC.

Comments on this clone: The CDR3 extends 3 residues past the end of the read, so its final part is completed from the germline J gene. V is TRBV29-1 and J is TRBJ1-2, with D perhaps TRBD1 (5 bases). V lost 2 bases, J lost 3 bases, and 13 bases lay in between. This CDR3 contains 14 residues. CDR1 and CDR2 from the germline V gene are SQVTM and ANQGSEA. The CDR3 spells CSVESWGGDYGYTF. The DNA read from the CDR3 is TGCAGCGTTGAATCGTGGGGGGGGGACTATGGC.

Partial CDR3 DNA: TGTGCCAGCAGCCCCCAGGGGGACCAAGAGACC. Translating it yields CASSPQGDQET. The CDR3, in full, reads CASSPQGDQETQYF. This rearrangement joins TRBV5-4 to TRBJ2-5; 7 nucleotides agree with TRBD1. The CDR3 end lies 3 residues beyond the end of the read and is filled in from the germline J gene. The germline V gene encodes CDR1 SGHNT and CDR2 YYREEE (reference sequence). V was pared by 4 bases and J by 0 bases, with 3 bases of the junction left unmatched. CDR3 length: 14 residues.

Concerning this clone itself: The CDR3 is cut off 3 residues early in the read; its end comes from the germline J gene. The V gene is TRBV5-1, the J gene TRBJ1-1; D uncertain. The CDR3 covers 13 residues. Trimming removed 4 bases at V and 6 bases at J, with 13 bases between. Germline CDR1 SGHRS, CDR2 YFSETQ. The covered CDR3 bases are TGCGCCAGCAGCCCAAACAACCGCCCTGAA. It encodes CASSPNNRPE. The full CDR3 protein reads CASSPNNRPEAFF. Looking up the rest from reference TRBV5-1 and TRBJ1-1 gives the full variable domain: KAGVTQTPRYLIKTRGQQVTLSCSPISGHRSVSWYQQTPGQGLQFLFEYFSETQRNKGNFPGRFSGRQFSNSRSEMNVSTLELGDSALYLCASSPNNRPEAFFGQGTRLTVV.

Note on this clone: The sequence runs out 3 residues before the end of the CDR3; the remainder is reconstructed from the germline J gene. The gene calls are TRBV5-6 and TRBJ2-7; D perhaps matches TRBD1 (7 bases). The CDR3 spans 14 residues. Germline-derived CDR1 and CDR2 are SGHDT and YYEEEE. Trimming stripped 2 bases from V and 6 bases from J, with 15 bases between. The CDR3 DNA, read in part, is TGTGCCAGCAGCTTCAGGGCCCAGGGGGGCGAG. This codes for CASSFRAQGGE. The CDR3 as a whole reads CASSFRAQGGEQYF.

Regarding this clone: The read gets to within 3 residues of the CDR3 end, and the germline J gene fills in the rest. The chain joins TRBV20-1 to TRBJ1-3; 8 bases align to TRBD1. J gave up 4 bases and V 0 bases, and 8 bases lay outside the gene matches. Looked up from germline, CDR1 is DFQATT and CDR2 is SNEGSKA (reference sequence). The CDR3 runs 16 residues. The CDR3 here is CSARDPGRGQGNTIYF. CDR3 bases read: TGCAGTGCTAGAGATCCTGGCAGGGGGCAAGGAAACACC.

As for this clone: The CDR3 end lies 3 residues beyond the end of the read and is filled in from the germline J gene. V gene TRBV19 combines with J gene TRBJ2-7, with 10 positions matching TRBD1. The trim removed 6 bases at V and 5 bases at J, leaving 10 bases unmatched. Germline loops: CDR1 LNHDA, CDR2 SQIVND (reference sequence). There are 15 residues in the CDR3. This CDR3 reads CASRDIGTGVNEQYF. The sequenced CDR3 bases are TGTGCCAGTAGGGACATTGGGACAGGGGTCAACGAG.

The sequenced CDR3 bases are TGTGCCAGCAGGCAAGACAGCTTT. It codes for CASRQDSF. From start to end, the CDR3 is CASRQDSFQYF. The rearrangement links TRBV2 to TRBJ2-4, with D perhaps TRBD1 (5 bases). The observed sequence ends 3 residues before the CDR3 terminus, with the missing tail filled in from the germline J gene. Germline V lookup: CDR1 SNHLY, CDR2 FYNNEI. The CDR3 has 11 amino acids.

Remarks on this clone: The read terminates 3 residues before the CDR3 end, so the remaining end is supplied by the germline J gene. The chain uses TRBV5-1 and TRBJ2-4; the D gene is possibly TRBD2 (5 bases). CDR1 is SGHRS, CDR2 YFSETQ, per germline. The CDR3 is 16 residues long. Deletions cut 0 bases from V and 1 base from J, with 11 bases between. Partial CDR3 DNA: TGCGCCAGCAGCTTGGGAGGACTGCAGGCCAAAAACATT. Translation: CASSLGGLQAKNI. The full CDR3 reads CASSLGGLQAKNIQYF.

In regard to this clone: Read coverage stops 3 residues before the CDR3 terminus; the germline J gene supplies the remainder. This chain uses TRBV7-3 with TRBJ1-2, with D perhaps TRBD1 (6 bases). This CDR3 region has 16 residues. Per germline, CDR1 SGHTA and CDR2 FQGTGA. CDR3 sequence: CASSSTGAGAYNDYTF. The CDR3 bases that were read are TGTGCCAGCAGCTCCACCGGAGCGGGGGCGTACAATGAC.

Concerning this clone itself: Read data end 3 residues before the CDR3 end; the end is taken from the germline J gene. This sequence joins TRBV6-1 and TRBJ2-3; possibly TRBD2 for D (6 bases). Trimming took 1 base from V and 6 from J, leaving 14 bases between them. Germline V gene lookup returns CDR1 MNHNS and CDR2 SASEGT. This CDR3 has 15 residues. CDR3 DNA (partial): TGTGCCAGCAGTGAAGATGGGCGGGGTCCGGATACG. Residues: CASSEDGRGPDT. The full CDR3 protein reads CASSEDGRGPDTQYF.

Details on this clone: The read stops 3 residues short of the end of the CDR3; the missing end is completed from the germline J gene. The sample contains more than one DNA sequence encoding this CDR3. The rearrangement joins TRBV5-3 to TRBJ1-3, with a possible D match to TRBD1 (5 bases). TRBV5-3 is given ORF status, its function remaining uncertain. V dropped 1 base and J dropped 4 bases, with 12 bases sitting between them. This CDR3 is built from 15 residues. The DNA read from the CDR3 is TGTGCCAGAAGCTTGTGTGGGACTGTCGGAAACACC. Translated: CARSLCGTVGNT. The whole CDR3 region reads CARSLCGTVGNTIYF.

Of note for this clone: The sequenced fragment ends 3 residues before the CDR3 boundary, so the rest is inferred from the germline J gene. V usage is TRBV19 and J usage is TRBJ1-5, with D uncertain. Germline loops: CDR1 LNHDA, CDR2 SQIVND (reference sequence). V was cut by 7 bases and J by 1 base, with 11 bases left in between. This CDR3 comprises 14 residues. The covered CDR3 bases are TGTGCCAGTACGGCACAGCTAAGCAATCAGCCC. Its translation is CASTAQLSNQP. The CDR3 in full is CASTAQLSNQPQHF.

A remark on this clone: The read terminates 3 residues ahead of where the CDR3 ends, so the germline J gene completes it. V usage is TRBV12-5 and J usage is TRBJ2-5; 11 nucleotides agree with TRBD1. The V gene end was trimmed by 6 bases and the J gene end by 5 bases; junction bases not matched to a gene: 5. Germline loops: CDR1 LGHNT, CDR2 FRNRAP. CDR3 length: 14 amino acids. The CDR3 region is CASGPGQGAETQYF. The CDR3 DNA, read in part, is TGTGCTAGTGGCCCCGGACAGGGGGCTGAGACC.

A word on this clone: The read terminates 3 residues before the CDR3 end, so the remaining end is supplied by the germline J gene. The chain recombines TRBV9 with TRBJ1-6; no reliable D call. CDR3 size: 14 residues. The germline CDR1 and CDR2 sequences are SGDLS and YYNGEE. With 0 bases removed from V and 9 bases from J, the gap between germline ends came to 10 bases. This CDR3 reads CASSVDLTTSPLHF. CDR3 bases read: TGTGCCAGCAGCGTAGACCTCACTACTTCACCC.

As regards this clone: The CDR3 end falls 3 residues outside the read, so it is completed with the germline J gene. The chain recombines TRBV18 with TRBJ1-1, with D unresolved. The CDR3 runs 12 residues. CDR1 is KGHSH and CDR2 is LQKENI in the germline V gene. The CDR3 DNA, read in part, is TGTGCCAGCTCACCACTGGTAAACATT. Translating gives CASSPLVNI. The complete CDR3 reads CASSPLVNIAFF.

About this clone: The read ends 3 residues before the CDR3 terminus; that terminus is restored from the germline J gene. The chain is built from TRBV5-1 and TRBJ2-2; D might be TRBD2 (6 bases). Germline-derived CDR1 and CDR2 are SGHRS and YFSETQ. V was cut by 6 bases and J by 4 bases, with 19 bases left in between. This CDR3 region has 16 residues. The CDR3 bases that were read are TGCGCCAGCACCAGGGACTCCCTGTCAAGCACCGGGGAG. Its translation: CASTRDSLSSTGE. The full CDR3 is CASTRDSLSSTGELFF.

On this clone: The DNA ends 3 residues before the CDR3 does, and the rest of the CDR3 is filled in from the germline J gene. V is TRBV6-2 or TRBV6-3 and J is TRBJ1-1; D may be TRBD1 (5 bases). From germline, CDR1 is MNHEY and CDR2 SVGEGT. V was shortened by 4 bases and J by 4 bases, with 16 bases between the two germline ends. The CDR3 has 15 residues. The chain's CDR3 is CASSSPTYRTTEAFF. The CDR3 DNA, read in part, is TGTGCCAGCAGTTCTCCAACTTACAGGACCACTGAA.

Comments on this clone: The CDR3 is cut off 3 residues early in the read; its end comes from the germline J gene. The rearrangement uses TRBV20-1 and TRBJ2-3; D perhaps matches TRBD2 (7 bases). Germline CDR1 is DFQATT and CDR2 is SNEGSKA (reference sequence). V was trimmed by 3 bases and J by 6 bases, leaving 25 bases between them. This CDR3 is built from 17 residues. CDR3 bases read: TGCAGTGCTAGGGGGGGGGCCGGTTCCGTCGTGGTGGATACG. Translating gives CSARGGAGSVVVDT. The entire CDR3 sequence reads CSARGGAGSVVVDTQYF.

As concerns this clone: The germline gene is not matched at one end of the junction; a read error may be the cause. The read ends 3 residues shy of where the CDR3 ends; the end is completed using the germline J gene. The same CDR3 can be traced to other DNA sequences in this sample. The J gene is TRBJ1-3, the V gene TRBV19; perhaps TRBD1 as D (5 bases). The V gene's germline CDR1 is LNHDA and CDR2 SQIVND (reference sequence). The CDR3 sequence is 14 residues long. The sequenced part of the CDR3 DNA is TGTGCCAGTAGTATTGACAGTCTGGGAAACACA. Translation: CASSIDSLGNT. The full CDR3 sequence reads CASSIDSLGNTIYF.

As to this clone: The read is 3 residues too short to cover the CDR3 end, so that end is filled in from the germline J gene. The rearrangement links TRBV6-2 or TRBV6-3 to TRBJ2-2; D gene unclear. Germline lookup yields CDR1 MNHEY and CDR2 SVGEGT. V dropped 0 bases and J dropped 2 bases, with 13 bases sitting between them. The CDR3 runs 17 residues. This CDR3 is CASSYSAAQQNTGELFF. The covered CDR3 bases are TGTGCCAGCAGTTACTCTGCCGCACAGCAAAACACCGGGGAG.

As concerns this clone: The read comes to an end 3 residues before the CDR3 does, leaving the germline J gene to fill in the end. The chain recombines TRBV10-2 with TRBJ1-3; 9 positions match TRBD1. With V trimmed by 0 bases and J by 4 bases, 4 bases remained unmatched. The CDR3 length is 16 residues. Germline V gives CDR1 WSHSY, CDR2 SAAADI. CDR3 bases read: TGCGCCAGCAGTGAGTCGAGGACAGGGGTAGGAAACACC. Amino acids: CASSESRTGVGNT. In full, the CDR3 reads CASSESRTGVGNTIYF.